This entry lists 3 T cell receptor beta chains sequenced from one sample in a study of T-cell memory formation after mild COVID-19. Via MiXCR, TCRdb re-called the 5' RACE reads, giving one row per CDR3 protein. The top ten clones hold around 23% of a sample with about 320,000 distinct CDR3 sequences, approximately 14% of them seen once. What was sequenced was PBMCs or a T cell subset sorted from them (not recorded which). The receptors shown here come from a man aged 18 to 30 who had mild COVID-19 (a few samples of this study predate the infection). Cell type and time point are not known.

This clonotype was found a few times. This chain connects TRBV6-6 to TRBJ1-5, with a tentative D call TRBD1 (6 bases). Germline-derived CDR1 and CDR2 are MNHNY and SVGAGI (reference sequence). This CDR3 is built from 13 residues. V dropped 7 bases and J dropped 0 bases, with 7 bases sitting between them. The CDR3 nucleotides are TGTGCCAGCACGGACAGTAGCAATCAGCCCCAGCATTTT. Amino acids: CASTDSSNQPQHF.

This clonotype was detected a few times. The rearrangement links TRBV10-2 to TRBJ1-1; D perhaps matches TRBD1 (5 bases). The CDR3 runs to 15 residues. The V gene's germline CDR1 is WSHSY and CDR2 SAAADI. Trimming stripped 2 bases from V and 5 bases from J, with 15 bases between. CDR3 in amino acids: CASSEASGGETEAFF. The CDR3 nucleotides are TGCGCCAGCAGTGAGGCGTCCGGAGGGGAAACTGAAGCTTTCTTT.

This clonotype turned up a few times. The chain has TRBV7-2 and TRBJ2-1, with a possible D match to TRBD2 (6 bases). The V and J ends lost 5 bases and 8 bases respectively, with 16 bases between them. The CDR3 has 14 amino acids. Germline lookup yields CDR1 SGHTA and CDR2 FQGNSA. The CDR3 DNA follows: TGTGCCAGCAGCCCCACTCGGGGGTCCGATGAGCAGTTCTTC. Translation gives CASSPTRGSDEQFF.